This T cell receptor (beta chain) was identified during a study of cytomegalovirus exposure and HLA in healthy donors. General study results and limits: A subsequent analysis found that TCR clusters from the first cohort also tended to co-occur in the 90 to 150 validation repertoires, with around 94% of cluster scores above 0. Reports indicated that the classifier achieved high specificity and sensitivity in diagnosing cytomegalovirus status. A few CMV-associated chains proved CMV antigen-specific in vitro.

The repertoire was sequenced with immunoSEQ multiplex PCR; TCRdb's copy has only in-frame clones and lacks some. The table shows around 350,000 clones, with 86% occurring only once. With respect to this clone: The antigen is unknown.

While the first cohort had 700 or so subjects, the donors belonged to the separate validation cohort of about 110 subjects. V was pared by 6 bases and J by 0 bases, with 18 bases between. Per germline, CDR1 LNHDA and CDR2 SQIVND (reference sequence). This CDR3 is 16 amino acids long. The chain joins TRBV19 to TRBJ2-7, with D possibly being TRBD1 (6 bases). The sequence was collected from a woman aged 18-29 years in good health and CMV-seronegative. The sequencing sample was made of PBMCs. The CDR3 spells CASSERGGGSSYEQYF. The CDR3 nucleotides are TGTGCCAGTAGCGAACGAGGGGGTGGGAGCTCCTACGAGCAGTACTTC.